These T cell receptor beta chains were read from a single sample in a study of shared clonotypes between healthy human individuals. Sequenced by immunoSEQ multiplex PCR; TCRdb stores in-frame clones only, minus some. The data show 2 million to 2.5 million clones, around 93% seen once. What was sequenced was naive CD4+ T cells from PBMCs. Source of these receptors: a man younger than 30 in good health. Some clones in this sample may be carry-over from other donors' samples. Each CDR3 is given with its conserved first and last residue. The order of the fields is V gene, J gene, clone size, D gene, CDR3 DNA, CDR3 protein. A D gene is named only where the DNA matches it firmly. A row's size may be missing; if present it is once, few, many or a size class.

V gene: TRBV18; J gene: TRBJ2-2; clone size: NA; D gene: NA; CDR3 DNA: TGTGCCAGCTCCCCCATACAGGACAACTCGAACACCGGGGAGCTGTTTTTT; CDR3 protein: CASSPIQDNSNTGELFF
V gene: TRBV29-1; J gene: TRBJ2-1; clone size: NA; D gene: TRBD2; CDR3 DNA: TGCAGCGTTGTCGGGACTAGCGGGACCCGACCTAAGATTGAGCAGTTCTTC; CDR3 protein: CSVVGTSGTRPKIEQFF
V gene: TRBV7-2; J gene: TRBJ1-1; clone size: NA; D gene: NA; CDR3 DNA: TGTGCCAGCAGCTTACGGCAGGGGACCTTTCGGGGGAGAACTTTCTTT; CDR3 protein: CASSLRQGTFRGRTFF
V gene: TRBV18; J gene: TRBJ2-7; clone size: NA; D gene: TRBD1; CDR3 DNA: TGTGCCAGCTCACCGGGACAGGGGGCTTACGAGCAGTACTTC; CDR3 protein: CASSPGQGAYEQYF
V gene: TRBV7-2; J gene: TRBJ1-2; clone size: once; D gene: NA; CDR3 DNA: TGTGCCAGCAGCTTAAGTAATAGTCCTAACTATGGCTACACCTTC; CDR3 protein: CASSLSNSPNYGYTF
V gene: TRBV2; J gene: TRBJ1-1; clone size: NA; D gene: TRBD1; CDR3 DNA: TGTGCCAGCCAGACAGGGCGGAGGACTGAAGCTTTCTTT; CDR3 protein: CASQTGRRTEAFF
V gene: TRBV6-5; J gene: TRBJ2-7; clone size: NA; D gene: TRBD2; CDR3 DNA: TGTGCCAGCGTACGGACTAGCGGGAGCCACGAGCAGTACTTC; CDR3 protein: CASVRTSGSHEQYF
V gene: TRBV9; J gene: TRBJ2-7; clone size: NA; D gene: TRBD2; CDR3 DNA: TGTGCCAGCAGCGTAGAGGGACTACCCTACGAGCAGTACTTC; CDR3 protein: CASSVEGLPYEQYF
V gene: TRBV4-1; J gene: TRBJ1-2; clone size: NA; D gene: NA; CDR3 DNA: TGCGCCAGCAGCCAAGATCGGGGTTTGGGAGGCTACACCTTC; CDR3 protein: CASSQDRGLGGYTF
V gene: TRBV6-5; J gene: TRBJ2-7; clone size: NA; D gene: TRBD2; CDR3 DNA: TGTGCCAGCAGAAGGACTAGTCTACACGAGCAGTACTTC; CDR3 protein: CASRRTSLHEQYF
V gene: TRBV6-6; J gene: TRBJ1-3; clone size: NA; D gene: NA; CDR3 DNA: TGTGCCAGCAGTTACGGAACAGGTTACTCTGGAAACACCATATATTTT; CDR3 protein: CASSYGTGYSGNTIYF
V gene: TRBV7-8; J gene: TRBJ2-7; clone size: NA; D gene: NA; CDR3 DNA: TGTGCCAGCAGCTTAGGGGCCGGGACCTACGACTACGAGCAGTACTTC; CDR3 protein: CASSLGAGTYDYEQYF
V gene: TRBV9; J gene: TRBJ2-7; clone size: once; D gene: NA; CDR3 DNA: TGTGCCAGCAGCGTAGGTTATAGGGGGATCTACGAGCAGTACTTC; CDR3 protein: CASSVGYRGIYEQYF
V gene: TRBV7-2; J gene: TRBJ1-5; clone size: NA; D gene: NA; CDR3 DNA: TGTGCCAGCAGCTTAGCGGTGGATGGGGGGAAGCCCCAGCATTTT; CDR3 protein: CASSLAVDGGKPQHF
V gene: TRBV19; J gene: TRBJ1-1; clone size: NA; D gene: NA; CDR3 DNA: TGTGCCAGTAGTCCCCGGGCCCGGTTAGGGACTGAAGCTTTCTTT; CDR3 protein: CASSPRARLGTEAFF
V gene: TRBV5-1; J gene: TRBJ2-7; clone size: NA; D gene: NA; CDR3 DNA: TGCGCCAGCAGCCCCAGGGTCGGGGGCGCCTACGAGCAGTACTTC; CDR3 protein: CASSPRVGGAYEQYF
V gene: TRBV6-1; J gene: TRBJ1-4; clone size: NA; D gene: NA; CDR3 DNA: TGTGCCAGCAGTCTACAGGTGGGGCGTTGGTTTTTT; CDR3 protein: CASSLQVGRWFF
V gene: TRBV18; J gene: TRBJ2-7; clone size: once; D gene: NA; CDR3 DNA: TGTGCCAGCTCGCCCAGCCTCTACGAGCAGTACTTC; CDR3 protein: CASSPSLYEQYF
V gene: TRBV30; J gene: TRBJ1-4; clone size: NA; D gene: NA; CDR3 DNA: TGTGCCTGGAGTTCGGGGGGCATTGAGGAAAAACTGTTTTTT; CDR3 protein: CAWSSGGIEEKLFF
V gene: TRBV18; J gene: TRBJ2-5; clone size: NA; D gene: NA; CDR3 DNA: TGTGCCAGCTCACACCCTCCCGAGCCGGAGACCCAGTACTTC; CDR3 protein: CASSHPPEPETQYF
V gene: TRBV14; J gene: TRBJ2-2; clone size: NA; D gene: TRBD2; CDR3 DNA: TGTGCCAGCAGCCCGAGAGCGGGAGGAAGGAGGGTGGAGCTGTTTTTT; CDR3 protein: CASSPRAGGRRVELFF
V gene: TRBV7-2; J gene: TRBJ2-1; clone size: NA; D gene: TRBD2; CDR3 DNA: TGTGCCAGCAGCTTAGCGGCGGGAGGGCTCTACAATGAGCAGTTCTTC; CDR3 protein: CASSLAAGGLYNEQFF
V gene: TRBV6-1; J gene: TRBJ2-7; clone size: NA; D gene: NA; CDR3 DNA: TGTGCCAGCAGTGCACAGGGTCCAGCTCACGAGCAGTACTTC; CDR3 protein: CASSAQGPAHEQYF
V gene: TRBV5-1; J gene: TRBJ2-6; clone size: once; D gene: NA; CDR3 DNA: TGCGCCAGCAGCGCGACTGAGAGCTCTGGGGCCAACGTCCTGACTTTC; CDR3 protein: CASSATESSGANVLTF
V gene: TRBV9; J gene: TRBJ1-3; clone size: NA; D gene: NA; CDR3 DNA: TGTGCCAGCAGCCCCGGGGGTTTTGGAAACACCATATATTTT; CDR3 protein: CASSPGGFGNTIYF
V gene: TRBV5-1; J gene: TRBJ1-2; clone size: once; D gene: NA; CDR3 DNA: TGCGCCAGCAGCTTAGCTTGGGGACTGTATGGCTACACCTTC; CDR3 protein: CASSLAWGLYGYTF
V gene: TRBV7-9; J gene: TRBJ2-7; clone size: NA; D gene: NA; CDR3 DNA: TGTGCCAGCAGCTTAGCCGGTGGAGGGTACCACGAGCAGTACTTC; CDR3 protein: CASSLAGGGYHEQYF
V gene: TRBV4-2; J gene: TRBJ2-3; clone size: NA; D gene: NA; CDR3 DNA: TGTGCCAGCAAGGAGGAACGGGTGTCAGATACGCAGTATTTT; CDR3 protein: CASKEERVSDTQYF
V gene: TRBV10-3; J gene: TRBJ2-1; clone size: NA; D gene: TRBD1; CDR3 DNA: TGTGCCATCAGTCCGGGACAGGGGATCACTGAGCAGTTCTTC; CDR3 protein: CAISPGQGITEQFF
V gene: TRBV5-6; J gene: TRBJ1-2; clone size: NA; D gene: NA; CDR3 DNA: TGTGCCAGCAGGGGCGCGGGACCTAACTATGGCTACACCTTC; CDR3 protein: CASRGAGPNYGYTF
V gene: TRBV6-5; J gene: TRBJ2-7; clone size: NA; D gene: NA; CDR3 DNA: TGTGCCAGCAGTTATCGGCGGACAGCTTCCTACGAGCAGTACTTC; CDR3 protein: CASSYRRTASYEQYF
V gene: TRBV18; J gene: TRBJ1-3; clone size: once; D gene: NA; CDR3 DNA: TGTGCCAGCTCACCACCTGCGGTCCCTGGAAACACCATATATTTT; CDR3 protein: CASSPPAVPGNTIYF
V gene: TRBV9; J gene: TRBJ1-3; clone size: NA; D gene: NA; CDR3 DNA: TGTGCCAGTTCGGAGGGGGTTCACTCTGGAAACACCATATATTTT; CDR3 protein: CASSEGVHSGNTIYF
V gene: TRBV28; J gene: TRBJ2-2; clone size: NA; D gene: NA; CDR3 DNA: TGTGCCAGCACAGGTCGAGGTCGGTCCACCGGGGAGCTGTTTTTT; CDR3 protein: CASTGRGRSTGELFF
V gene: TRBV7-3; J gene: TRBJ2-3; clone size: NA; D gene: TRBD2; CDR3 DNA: TGTGCCAGCAGCTTGGGGCGGAGCGGGAGACCTAGCACAGATACGCAGTATTTT; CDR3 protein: CASSLGRSGRPSTDTQYF
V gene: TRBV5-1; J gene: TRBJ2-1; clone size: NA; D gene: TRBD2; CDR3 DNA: TGCGCCAGCAGCGCGGGACTAGCTGTTCAGTACAATGAGCAGTTCTTC; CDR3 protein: CASSAGLAVQYNEQFF
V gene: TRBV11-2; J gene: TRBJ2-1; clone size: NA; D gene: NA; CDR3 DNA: TGTGCCAGCAGCTTGAGGGACACCTTTTACAATGAGCAGTTCTTC; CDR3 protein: CASSLRDTFYNEQFF
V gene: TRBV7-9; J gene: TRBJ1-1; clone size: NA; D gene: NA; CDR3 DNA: TGTGCCAGCAGACTAACACAGAACACTGAAGCTTTCTTT; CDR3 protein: CASRLTQNTEAFF
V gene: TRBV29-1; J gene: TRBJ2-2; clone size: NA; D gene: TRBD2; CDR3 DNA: TGCAGCGTTGGGCTAGCGGGCGCGAACACCGGGGAGCTGTTTTTT; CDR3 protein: CSVGLAGANTGELFF
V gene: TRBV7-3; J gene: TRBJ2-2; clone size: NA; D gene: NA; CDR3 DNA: TGTGCCAGCAGCTTAAACGCAGGCGCGCGCACCGGGGAGCTGTTTTTT; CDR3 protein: CASSLNAGARTGELFF
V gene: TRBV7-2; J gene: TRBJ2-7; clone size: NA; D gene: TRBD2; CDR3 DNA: TGTGCCAGCAGAAAAACTAGCGGCTACGAGCAGTACTTC; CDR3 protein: CASRKTSGYEQYF
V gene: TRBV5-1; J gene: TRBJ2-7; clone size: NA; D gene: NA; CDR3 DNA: TGCGCCAGCAGCTTGGCCGCTACGACCTACGAGCAGTACTTC; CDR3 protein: CASSLAATTYEQYF